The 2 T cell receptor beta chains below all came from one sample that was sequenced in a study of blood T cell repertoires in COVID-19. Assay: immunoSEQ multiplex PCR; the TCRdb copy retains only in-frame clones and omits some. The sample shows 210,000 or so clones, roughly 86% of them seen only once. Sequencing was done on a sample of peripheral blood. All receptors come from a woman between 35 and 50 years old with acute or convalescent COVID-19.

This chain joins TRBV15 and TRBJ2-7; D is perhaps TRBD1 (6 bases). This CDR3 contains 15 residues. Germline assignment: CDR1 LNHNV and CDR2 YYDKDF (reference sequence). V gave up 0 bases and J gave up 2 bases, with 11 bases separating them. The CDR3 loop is CATSRDRGGPYEQYF. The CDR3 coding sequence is TGTGCCACCAGCAGAGATCGAGGGGGTCCCTACGAGCAGTACTTC.

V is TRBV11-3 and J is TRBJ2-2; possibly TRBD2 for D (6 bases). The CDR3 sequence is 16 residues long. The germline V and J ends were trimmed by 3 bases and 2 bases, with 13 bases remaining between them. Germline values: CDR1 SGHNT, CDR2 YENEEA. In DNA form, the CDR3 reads TGTGCCAGCAGCTTGTTTCTCGGGGGTAACACCGGGGAGCTGTTTTTT. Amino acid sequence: CASSLFLGGNTGELFF.